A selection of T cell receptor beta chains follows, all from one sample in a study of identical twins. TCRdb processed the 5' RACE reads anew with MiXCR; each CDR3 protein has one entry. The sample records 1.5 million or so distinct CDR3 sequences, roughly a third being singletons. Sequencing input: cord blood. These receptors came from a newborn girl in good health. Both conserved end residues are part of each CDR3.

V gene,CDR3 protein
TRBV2,CASRRLAAYEQYF
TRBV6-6,CASSPNPWRQARSPFF
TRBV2,CASSEAPGRADTQYF
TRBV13,CASSRGDWLEVVHYEQYF
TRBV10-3,CAISVGTSGGTDTQYF
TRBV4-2,CASSQDLTSGGLSYEQYF
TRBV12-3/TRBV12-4,CASSAGQLPYEQYF
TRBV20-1,CSAREGDRNTEAFF
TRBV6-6,CASSYSYSGSLNEQFF
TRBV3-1,CASSQEGLAVYNEQYF
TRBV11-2,CASSLDYSPGNTIYF
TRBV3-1,CASSHRKETQYF
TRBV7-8,CASSIVLESNYGYTF
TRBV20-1,CSALKAGATDTQYF
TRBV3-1,CASSQSPGTGDSPLHF
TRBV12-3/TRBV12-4,CASSLIGQVYNEKFF
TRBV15,CATSRDLQGGYEKLFF
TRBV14,CASSQETRGVQHF
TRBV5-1,CASSLLSGGSTDTQYF
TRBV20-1,CSARPGQGGQPQHF
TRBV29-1,CSVEDLSGEQFF
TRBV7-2,CASSSDRFNTQYF
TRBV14,CASSAKVSGSPNEQYF
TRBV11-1,CASSTPGGIQETQYF
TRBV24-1,CATSQSRTSGSSYNELYF
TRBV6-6,CASSYSPTLTGELFF
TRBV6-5,CASSYSILSGNTIYF
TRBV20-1,CSASDRFYGCTF
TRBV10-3,CATGEHQGSYEQYF
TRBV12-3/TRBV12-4,CASSLVGLWDEQYF
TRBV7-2,CASSKGTSGRIYNEQFF
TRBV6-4,CASQPGGSGANVLTF
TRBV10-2,CASTATRANYGYAF
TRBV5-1,CASGQGLAPYEQYF
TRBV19,CASRPLTGRLPSNYGYTF
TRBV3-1,CASSQGSSIYEQYF
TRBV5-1,CASADGYGYTF